Given below is one T cell receptor beta chain in context. These data belong to a study of OX40 agonist ivuxolimab in advanced cancers. TCRdb keeps only in-frame clones here, not all; method: immunoSEQ multiplex PCR. The sample lists some 60,000 clones, 85% occurring once. The CDR3 loop spans 15 amino acids. Germline assignment: CDR1 LNHDA and CDR2 SQIVND (reference sequence). V was pared by 0 bases and J by 6 bases, with 11 bases between. The sequencing used CD4+ or CD8+ T cells sorted from blood, collected in a trial of the OX40 agonist ivuxolimab. The sequence derives from an adult with an advanced solid tumor such as melanoma, head and neck, liver or kidney cancer. The chain recombines TRBV19 with TRBJ1-4; no reliable D call. CDR3 sequence reads: CASSIEASRYEKLFF. CDR3 bases: TGTGCCAGTAGTATAGAAGCGTCCCGATATGAAAAACTGTTTTTT.